This T cell receptor beta chain was identified during a study of T cell responses to AZD1222 COVID-19 vaccine (dated by TCRdb to the early 2020s). In terms of the full investigation: AZD1222 recipients with second doses at about 4 weeks or about 12 weeks were pooled, because spike-specific TCR depth and breadth did not differ between schedules. A total of approximately 240 trial participants underwent TCR sequencing, of whom some 210 received two doses of AZD1222 and around 25 received two doses of the MenACWY control vaccine. Trial participants were enrolled by age into 18-55, 56-69 and 70-plus year subgroups, with roughly 150, 30 and 60 TCR-sequenced participants respectively. The research as a whole found: Vaccine-associated CD4 TCRs spanned the whole spike protein, with dominant responses in regions 160-218 and 743-854. Conclusions about previously exposed vaccinees are limited because only a handful of AZD1222 recipients were SARS-CoV-2 seropositive at baseline. No day 14 peak-response samples were available, so repertoires were characterized only after the peak T cell response. A significant rise in spike-specific TCR breadth and depth was observed after two AZD1222 doses relative to day 0 and relative to MenACWY recipients. Participants were mostly white British, with more females than males. The authors suggested clonal diversity may have been underestimated. The 56-69-year group was small, and its depth increase did not reach significance, likely because of low power. Reportedly, almost half of the unique spike-specific TCRs recognized epitopes lying outside the regions that are mutated in the B.1.351 and B.1.1.7 variants.

Reading the label with the study, this specimen's time point is: baseline before first vaccination. Vaccinee samples came from UK trials COV001 and COV002, including a single-blind randomized controlled phase 2/3 trial of AZD1222 (ChAdOx1 nCoV-19) in healthy adults. For TCRbeta chain sequencing, PBMC samples from trial participants were taken at day 0 and at day 28 after the second dose. To note about this clone: Its antigen has not been determined. No base-level quality is on record; no much larger clone is a single base apart.

Counted from cysteine to phenylalanine, this CDR3 has 14 amino acids. The entry retains the CDR3 DNA only, 42 bases that are in frame from base 1. As encoded in the germline V gene, CDR1 is SQVTM while CDR2 is ANQGSEA. The germline ends are 9 bases apart after V is trimmed by 3 bases and J by 0 bases. The CDR3 regions of human TCRbeta chains were subjected to immunosequencing. Processing in the source paper ran as follows. TCRs in the repertoires were matched against a reference library of SARS-CoV-2-specific TCRs that had been generated with the MIRA antigen-specificity platform. Breadth was defined as the fraction of unique TCRs that were SARS-CoV-2-associated. Depth was defined as the fraction of total T cells that were SARS-CoV-2-associated. Each spike-specific TCR was assigned to its reactive spike region and to a CD4 or CD8 class using the MIRA data. Log10-transformed breadth and depth values were compared by one-way ANOVA with Sidak's multiple comparisons tests. This immuneACCESS table, as held by TCRdb, lists in-frame sequences with V and J called but not all clones. Of the missing ones, under half trace to an unresolved V gene in checked studies; the others have no known cause. The DNA was the basis for D and trimming; V, J and clone size are from that table. This sample is represented by 100,000 to 150,000 clones; 89% of them were singletons. The ten largest clones add up to approximately 1.5% of the sample.

The rearranged chain carries TRBV29-1 and TRBJ1-5; no D gene is confidently identified. The sequences come from peripheral blood, collected on day 0 of AZD1222 vaccination. The receptor's source is an adult in good health. The bases are TGCAGCGTTGATGACGGATTTAGCAATCAGCCCCAGCATTTT. This sequence encodes CSVDDGFSNQPQHF. The entire variable domain, with the stretches around the CDR3 drawn from the reference TRBV29-1 and TRBJ1-5 proteins, is SAVISQKPSRDICQRGTSLTIQCQVDSQVTMMFWYRQQPGQSLTLIATANQGSEATYESGFVIDKFPISRPNLTFSTLTVSNMSPEDSSIYLCSVDDGFSNQPQHFGDGTRLSIL.